This T cell receptor beta chain was sequenced for a study of T-cell reconstitution after alpha-beta-depleted transplantation in children. Study findings and constraints: T-cell counts and diversity at one year following transplant were attributed mainly to newly produced T cells. By about two months after transplant, alpha-beta T cells reportedly arose from several hundred graft clones that had expanded.

The V and J ends lost 6 bases and 1 base, in that order; junction bases with no gene match: 10. CDR3 length: 16 amino acids. Only a few counts were recorded for this clonotype. Its specificity is not known. The library targeted TCRbeta and was prepared with unique molecular identifiers. TCRdb fed the PCR reads into MiXCR, producing one record per CDR3 protein. The data contain around 500,000 distinct CDR3 sequences, 23% of them seen just once; the ten biggest clones take up roughly 15%. V and J are TRBV12-3 or TRBV12-4 and TRBJ2-5, with 8 bases lining up with TRBD2. Material: PBMCs, mostly from graft donor cells, obtained 360 days after TCRalphabeta/CD19-depleted stem cell transplant. This clonotype was sampled from a boy under three years old who had a stem cell transplant for acute myeloid leukemia, so the T cells may come from the graft donor. The CDR3 DNA reads TGTGCCAGCAGCTCCGTAGCGGGGATGCCCCAAGAGACCCAGTACTTC. This encodes CASSSVAGMPQETQYF.